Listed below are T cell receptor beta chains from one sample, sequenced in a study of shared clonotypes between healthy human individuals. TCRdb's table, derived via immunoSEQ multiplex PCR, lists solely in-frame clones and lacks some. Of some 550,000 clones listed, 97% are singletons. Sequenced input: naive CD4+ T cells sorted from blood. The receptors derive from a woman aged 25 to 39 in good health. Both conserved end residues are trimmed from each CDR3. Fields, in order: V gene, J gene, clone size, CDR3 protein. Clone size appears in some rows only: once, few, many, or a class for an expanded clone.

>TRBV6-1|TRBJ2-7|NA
ASSEIGQGHEQY
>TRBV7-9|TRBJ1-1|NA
ASSRQGVLPQAF
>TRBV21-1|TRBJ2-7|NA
ASSYGGAGPYEQY
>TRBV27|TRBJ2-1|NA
ASSLPGVGINEQF
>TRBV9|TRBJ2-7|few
ASSKTRGGEEQY
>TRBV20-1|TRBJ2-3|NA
SAARSDTQY
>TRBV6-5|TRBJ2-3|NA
ASKGLAGHTDTQY
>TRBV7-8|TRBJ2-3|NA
ASSLEGSGRATDTQY
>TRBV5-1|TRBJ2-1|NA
ASSLGGTSDNEQF
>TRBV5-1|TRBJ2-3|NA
ASSRERTDTQY
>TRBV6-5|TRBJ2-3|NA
ASSYSGAGDSDTQY
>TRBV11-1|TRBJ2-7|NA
ASNDQPGPYEQY
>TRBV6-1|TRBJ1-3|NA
ASSGRGSGSGNTIY
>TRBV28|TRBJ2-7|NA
ASRGTSGRLDEQY
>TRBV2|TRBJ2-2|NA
ASSERATRLNTGELF
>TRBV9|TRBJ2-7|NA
ASSVAERGVTGEQY
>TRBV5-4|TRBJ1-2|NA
ASSLAGHGYT
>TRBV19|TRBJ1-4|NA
ASSIRSGGEKLF
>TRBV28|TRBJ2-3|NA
ASSLTLRARTDTQY
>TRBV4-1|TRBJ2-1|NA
ASSRPWEKTYNEQF
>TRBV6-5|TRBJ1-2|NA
ASSYGTGGGYT
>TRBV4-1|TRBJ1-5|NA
ASSQDPAGLGNQPQH
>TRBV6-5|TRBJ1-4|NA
ASSYSPTATNEKLF
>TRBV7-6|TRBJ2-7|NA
ASSLWDYSYEQY
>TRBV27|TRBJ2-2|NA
ASSLREGGELF
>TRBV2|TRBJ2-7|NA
ASRSGRASYEQY
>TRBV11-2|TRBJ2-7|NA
ASSFPRTSLTYEQY
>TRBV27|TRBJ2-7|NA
ASSGSGAREY
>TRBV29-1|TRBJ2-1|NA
SVMTSTLFDEQF
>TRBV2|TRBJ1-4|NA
ASSVQGNNEKLF
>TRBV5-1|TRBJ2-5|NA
ASSQQLAGGETQY
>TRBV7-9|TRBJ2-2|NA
ASSPRDRQSGELF
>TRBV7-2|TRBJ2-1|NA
ASSPGLRLTYNEQF
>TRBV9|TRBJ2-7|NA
ASSVGSPAEQY
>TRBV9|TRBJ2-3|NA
ASSVASGRNPDTQY
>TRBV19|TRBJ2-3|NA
ASSIGGKVVDTQY
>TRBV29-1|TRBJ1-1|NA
SVVYRQGEAF
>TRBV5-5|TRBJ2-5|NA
ASSLFWGMGETQY
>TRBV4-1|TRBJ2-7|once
ASSQVGTGQPSYEQY
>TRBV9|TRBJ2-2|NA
ASSAPLGLAGPNTGELF
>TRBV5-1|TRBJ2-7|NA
ATNHEPFSYEQY
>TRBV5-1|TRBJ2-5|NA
ASSSGLAGGGTTQY
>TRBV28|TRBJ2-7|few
ASIRDEPYEQY
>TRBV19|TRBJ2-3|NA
ASTSFRDRGQDTQY
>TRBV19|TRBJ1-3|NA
ASRSTGSSRNTIY
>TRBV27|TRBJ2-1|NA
ASGSWGLAGGPENNEQF
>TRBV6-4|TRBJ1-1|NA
ASSDTIRQGVNTEAF
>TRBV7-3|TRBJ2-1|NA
ASSLQIDNEQF
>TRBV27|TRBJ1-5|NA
ASRATGNNQPQH
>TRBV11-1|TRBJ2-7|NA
ASSLRGLAGEQY